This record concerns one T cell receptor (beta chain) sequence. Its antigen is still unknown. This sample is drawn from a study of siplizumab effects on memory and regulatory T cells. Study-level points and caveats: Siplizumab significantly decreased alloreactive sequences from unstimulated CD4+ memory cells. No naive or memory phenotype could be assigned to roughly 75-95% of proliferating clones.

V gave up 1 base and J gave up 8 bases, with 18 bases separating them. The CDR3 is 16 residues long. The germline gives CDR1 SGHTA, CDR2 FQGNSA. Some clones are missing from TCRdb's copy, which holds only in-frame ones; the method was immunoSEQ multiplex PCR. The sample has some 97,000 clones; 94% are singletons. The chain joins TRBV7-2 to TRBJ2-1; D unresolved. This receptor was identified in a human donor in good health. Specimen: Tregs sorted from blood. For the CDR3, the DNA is TGTGCCAGCAGCTTAGGTATCTCCACGCTCGTGGATGAGCAGTTCTTC. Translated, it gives CASSLGISTLVDEQFF.